This T cell receptor beta chain was sequenced in a study of T-cell memory formation after mild COVID-19. 5'RACE primed from the constant segment yielded TCR alpha and TCR beta cDNA libraries bearing sample barcodes and UMIs. MiXCR, run by TCRdb on the 5' RACE reads, gives a single entry per CDR3 protein. The sample has more than 300,000 distinct CDR3 sequences; about 13% are singletons. Regarding this clonotype: The target antigen is unknown.

Study outcomes and limitations: The appearance of some responding clones in pre-infection memory suggested that cross-reactive memory joined. Later expanders leaned CD4+, whereas day 15 to 85 contracting clones were balanced CD4/CD8. The SARS-CoV-2 specificity of second-wave clones reaching peak at day 37 remained unverified.

Germline assignment: CDR1 SGHRS and CDR2 YFSETQ. Trimming removed 2 bases from V and 3 bases from J, with 13 bases in between. This CDR3 comprises 15 residues. This TCR derives from a man aged 18 to 30 who had mild COVID-19 (a few samples of this study predate the infection). Cell type and time point are not known. The chain carries TRBV5-1 and TRBJ2-3; D is perhaps TRBD1 or TRBD2 (6 bases each). The specimen was PBMCs or a T cell subset sorted from them (not recorded which). This chain's CDR3 is CASSFTGRLTDTQYF. CDR3 nucleotide sequence: TGCGCCAGCAGCTTCACAGGGAGGTTGACAGATACGCAGTATTTT.